This TCR beta chain is drawn from a study of T cell clonotyping in hematopoietic cell transplantation. With regard to this clone: The antigen remains unidentified.

Germline-derived CDR1 and CDR2 are SGHDT and YYEEEE. The V end lost 4 bases, the J end lost 5 bases, and 12 bases lay between the germline ends. CDR3 size: 13 residues. Overall study findings and caveats: Pathologically expanded recipient clonotypes increased progressively from day 30 to day 180 as diversity fell.

The data were produced by immunoSEQ multiplex PCR, yet TCRdb's version contains in-frame clones alone and is incomplete. The sample lists 5,500 to 8,500 clones; less than 40% were seen once. The sequence was obtained from a female patient in her 60s who had an allogeneic stem cell transplant, so the T cells may come from the graft donor. Some clones in this sample may be carry-over from other donors' samples. The chain has TRBV5-6 and TRBJ1-1, with unresolved D. The starting material was peripheral blood mononuclear cells, obtained 30 days after allogeneic stem cell transplant. The CDR3 is CASSPSTGTEAFF. The CDR3 DNA reads as TGTGCCAGCAGCCCCAGCACGGGGACTGAAGCTTTCTTT. Based on the CDR3 plus reference TRBV5-6 and TRBJ1-1, the full variable domain is DAGVTQSPTHLIKTRGQQVTLRCSPKSGHDTVSWYQQALGQGPQFIFQYYEEEERQRGNFPDRFSGHQFPNYSSELNVNALLLGDSALYLCASSPSTGTEAFFGQGTRLTVV.